This T cell receptor (beta chain) is drawn from a study of control samples from healthy donors and cancer patients (dated by TCRdb to 2019 to 2021). The CDR3 runs 17 amino acids, cysteine and phenylalanine included. Only the CDR3 DNA is retained, 51 bases long and in frame from the first base. The germline V end is reduced by 5 bases and the J end by 5 bases; junction bases left unmatched: 15. The germline V gene gives CDR1 as SGHTA and CDR2 as FQGNSA. This clone has only a few counts. The antigen it binds to is not known. Base qualities are not provided; no much larger clone lies one nucleotide away. Library preparation was by the immunoSEQ multiplex PCR assay. TCRdb stores this immuneACCESS table with in-frame sequences only. Part of the clones is absent; in the studies checked, under half of the shortfall reflects unresolved V genes, and no reason is known for the rest. The table for this sample lists fewer than 90,000 clones; roughly 89% of them were counted only once. The top ten clonotypes cover over 1.5% of the sample.

This sequence was found in a woman aged 60-75 years with head and neck cancer. What was sequenced was PBMCs. This receptor chain uses TRBV7-2 and TRBJ1-1, with 9 bases matching TRBD1. The CDR3 reads CASSPPAGQGGKTEAFF. The DNA reads as follows: TGTGCCAGCAGCCCACCAGCGGGACAGGGAGGGAAAACTGAAGCTTTCTTT.